This T cell receptor beta chain originates from a study of T cell changes during pregnancy in multiple sclerosis. Repertoires were generated with immunoSEQ multiplex PCR, while TCRdb's copy carries only in-frame clones and drops some. The sample contains about 32,000 clones, about 93% of which appear only once. CDR1 and CDR2 from the germline V gene are SGHTA and FQGTGA. V lost 3 bases and J lost 4; bases outside the gene matches: 13. The CDR3 spans 17 residues. The gene calls are TRBV7-3 and TRBJ2-3; 7 bases are a match to TRBD2. This TCR was sampled from a female donor with multiple sclerosis, enrolled in a pregnancy study. Sequenced here: CD4+ T cells from peripheral blood mononuclear cells, sampled in the second trimester of pregnancy. The CDR3 is CASSFSPVASGADTQYF. The CDR3 nucleotides are TGTGCCAGCAGCTTTTCCCCCGTGGCTAGCGGAGCAGATACGCAGTATTTT. Variable domain in full (rest from reference TRBV7-3 and TRBJ2-3): GAGVSQTPSNKVTEKGKYVELRCDPISGHTALYWYRQSLGQGPEFLIYFQGTGAADDSGLPNDRFFAVRPEGSVSTLKIQRTERGDSAVYLCASSFSPVASGADTQYFGPGTRLTVL.